Following are 20 T cell receptor beta chains from one sample sequenced in a study of T-cell memory formation after mild COVID-19. Via MiXCR, TCRdb re-called the 5' RACE reads, giving one row per CDR3 protein. The table lists tens of thousands of distinct CDR3 sequences, approximately 10% of them singletons, with about 32% in the top ten. Sequenced input: PBMCs or a T cell subset sorted from them (not recorded which). The receptor set was obtained from a man aged 18-30 years who had mild COVID-19 (a few samples of this study predate the infection). Cell type and time point are not known.

This clonotype appeared many times. The chain uses TRBV5-1 and TRBJ1-5; 8 nucleotides line up with TRBD1. The V gene's germline CDR1 is SGHRS and CDR2 YFSETQ. This CDR3 region has 15 residues. V lost 4 bases to trimming and J lost 4 bases; unmatched junction nucleotides: 7. In DNA, the CDR3 is TGCGCCAGCAGCCAAAGACAGGGGTCGAATCAGCCCCAGCATTTT. It codes for CASSQRQGSNQPQHF.

This clonotype was seen at least ten times. It is unclear where the CDR3 begins or ends on the DNA, so no DNA is shown, and the CDR3 is as TCRdb lists it. The V gene is TRBV7-2, the J gene TRBJ1-2; whether TRBD1, the table's D call, matches the DNA was not checked. 16 amino acids form the CDR3, both terminal residues included. Germline-derived CDR1 and CDR2 are SGHTA and FQGNSA. CDR3 sequence: CASSLVATGSDRGLTF.

This clonotype was found many times. The chain combines TRBV6-5 with TRBJ1-6; D ambiguous. Trimming shortened V by 6 bases and J by 7 bases, and 13 bases separated the two germline ends. Germline loops: CDR1 MNHEY, CDR2 SVGAGI. CDR3 length equals 14 residues. CDR3 in DNA: TGTGCCAGCAGGTGGGGAACTGCGAATTCACCCCTCCACTTT. Residues: CASRWGTANSPLHF.

This clonotype was seen only a few times. The CDR3 loop reads CASSPPAQGGEQFF. DNA for the CDR3: TGTGCCAGCTCACCACCAGCCCAAGGGGGTGAGCAGTTCTTC. The chain uses TRBV18 and TRBJ2-1; TRBD1 might be the D (6 bases). The CDR3 extends over 14 amino acids. The ends were cut back, 0 bases at V and 9 bases at J, with 12 bases in the middle. CDR1 and CDR2 from the germline V gene are KGHSH and LQKENI.

At least ten counts were recorded for this clonotype. The J gene is TRBJ2-2, the V gene TRBV18; D gene ambiguous. The length of the CDR3 is 11 residues. From germline, CDR1 is KGHSH and CDR2 LQKENI. The V end was cut by 5 bases, the J end by 3 bases, with 1 base between. CDR3 protein: CASSDTGELFF. The DNA of the CDR3 is TGTGCCAGCTCAGACACCGGGGAGCTGTTTTTT. The full variable domain, rest sourced from reference TRBV18 and TRBJ2-2, is NAGVMQNPRHLVRRRGQEARLRCSPMKGHSHVYWYRQLPEEGLKFMVYLQKENIIDESGMPKERFSAEFPKEGPSILRIQQVVRGDSAAYFCASSDTGELFFGEGSRLTVL.

The J gene is TRBJ2-1, the V gene TRBV7-3; TRBD2 aligns across 7 bases. CDR1 is SGHTA and CDR2 is FQGTGA in the germline V gene. Trimming took 4 bases from V and 6 from J; bases not matched to a gene: 3. The CDR3 is 13 residues long. CDR3 nucleotide sequence: TGTGCCAGCAGCTCCGGACTAGGCAATGAGCAGTTCTTC. Translation gives CASSSGLGNEQFF.

The J gene is TRBJ1-5, the V gene TRBV20-1, with D perhaps matching TRBD1 (6 bases). The CDR3 spans 15 residues. The germline V and J ends were trimmed by 1 base and 4 bases, with 14 bases remaining between them. The germline gives CDR1 DFQATT, CDR2 SNEGSKA (reference sequence). The CDR3 nucleotides are TGCAGTGCTAGAGGAAAGAACAGGGAGAATCAGCCCCAGCATTTT. It encodes CSARGKNRENQPQHF.

There are many counts of this clonotype. The gene calls are TRBV4-2 and TRBJ2-5; 9 bases agree with TRBD1. This CDR3 has 15 amino acids. From germline, CDR1 is LGHNA and CDR2 YNFKEQ. Trimming cost V 0 bases and J 4 bases; bases outside gene matches: 3. The CDR3 sequence is CASSQELQGAETQYF. The DNA of the CDR3 is TGTGCCAGCAGCCAAGAGCTACAGGGGGCAGAGACCCAGTACTTC.

A few counts support this clonotype. The chain uses TRBV5-4 and TRBJ1-6, with TRBD1 matching 7 bases. CDR3 length: 15 amino acids. Trimming took 4 bases from V and 6 from J; bases not matched to a gene: 7. Germline values: CDR1 SGHNT, CDR2 YYREEE (reference sequence). CDR3 sequence (DNA): TGTGCCAGCAGCCCGGGACAGACCGTTAATTCACCCCTCCACTTT. Its translation is CASSPGQTVNSPLHF.

At least ten counts were recorded for this clonotype. This sequence joins TRBV5-1 and TRBJ2-2; D ambiguous. Per the germline V gene, CDR1 is SGHRS and CDR2 is YFSETQ. The CDR3 contains 11 residues. The V gene lost 3 bases and the J gene lost 7 bases, with 4 bases spanning the gap. The chain's CDR3 is CASSSGGELFF. In nucleotides, the CDR3 is TGCGCCAGCAGCTCGGGCGGGGAGCTGTTTTTT.

Many counts were recorded for this clonotype. The chain joins TRBV18 to TRBJ1-2; possibly TRBD1 for D (5 bases). Trimming stripped 1 base from V and 6 bases from J, with 21 bases between. The V gene's germline CDR1 is KGHSH and CDR2 LQKENI. The CDR3 covers 17 residues. CDR3 amino acids: CASSPLLEDWGNNGYTF. CDR3 nucleotides: TGTGCCAGCTCACCACTCCTTGAGGATTGGGGGAACAATGGCTACACCTTC.

The chain uses TRBV7-6 and TRBJ2-7, with D possibly being TRBD1 (6 bases). V was clipped by 0 bases and J by 3 bases, with 18 bases between them. The CDR3 consists of 17 residues. Germline CDR1 and CDR2: SGHVS and FNYEAQ. CDR3 DNA: TGTGCCAGCAGCTTAGCACCTCCAGGGGCCGGGCGCTACGAGCAGTACTTC. Protein sequence: CASSLAPPGAGRYEQYF.

This clonotype was seen repeatedly, ten times or more. The gene calls are TRBV11-2 and TRBJ1-4; D ambiguous. This CDR3 has 15 amino acids. Germline lookup yields CDR1 SGHAT and CDR2 FQNNGV. With 2 bases removed from V and 0 bases from J, the gap between germline ends came to 7 bases. CDR3 DNA: TGTGCCAGCAGCTTAATGCCGGCAACTAATGAAAAACTGTTTTTT. Amino acids: CASSLMPATNEKLFF.

This clonotype was counted ten times or more. A much larger clone lies one base from this, so it may be a read error. The J gene is TRBJ2-2, the V gene TRBV5-5; D gene ambiguous. Germline assignment: CDR1 SGHKS and CDR2 YYEKEE (reference sequence). The ends were cut back, 2 bases at V and 1 base at J, with 6 bases in the middle. The length of the CDR3 is 14 residues. This CDR3 reads CASSLSGNTGELFF. The DNA of the CDR3 is TGTGCCAGCAGCTTATCGGGGAACACCGGGGAGCTGTTTTTT.

This clonotype appeared a single time. This chain uses TRBV4-2 with TRBJ2-7; possibly TRBD1 for D (5 bases). The V end lost 0 bases, the J end lost 1 base, and 7 bases lay between the germline ends. Germline V gene data show CDR1 as LGHNA and CDR2 as YNFKEQ. The length of the CDR3 is 14 residues. CDR3 DNA sequence: TGTGCCAGCAGCCAAGAGACAGTGTCCTACGAGCAGTACTTC. Translated, it gives CASSQETVSYEQYF.

This clonotype was seen only a few times. The rearrangement joins TRBV30 to TRBJ2-1, with 9 bases identical to TRBD2. The CDR3 totals 15 residues. Germline V CDR1 and CDR2: GTSNPN, SVGIG (reference sequence). Trimming removed 0 bases from V and 2 bases from J; junction bases left unmatched: 2. CDR3 DNA sequence: TGTGCCTGGAGTGTTGCGGGGGGGCCCTACAATGAGCAGTTCTTC. This gives the protein CAWSVAGGPYNEQFF.

This clonotype appeared many times. The V gene is TRBV20-1, the J gene TRBJ2-7; TRBD2 aligns across 8 bases. The CDR3 has 16 amino acids. Germline loops: CDR1 DFQATT, CDR2 SNEGSKA (reference sequence). V shed 4 bases, J shed 3 bases, and the junction held 14 bases outside the gene matches. The CDR3 reads CSATPSPVAGFYEQYF. The CDR3 DNA sequence: TGCAGTGCTACTCCAAGTCCGGTAGCGGGGTTCTACGAGCAGTACTTC.

This clonotype was found many times. This chain joins TRBV18 and TRBJ2-5; the D gene is possibly TRBD2 (5 bases). Germline V gene sequence: CDR1 KGHSH, CDR2 LQKENI. There are 20 residues in the CDR3. The V end lost 3 bases, the J end lost 0 bases, and 26 bases lay between the germline ends. The CDR3 reads CASSPPPGRGFVGYQETQYF. The CDR3 DNA follows: TGTGCCAGCTCACCTCCACCGGGCCGAGGGTTTGTGGGGTACCAAGAGACCCAGTACTTC.

This clonotype was detected many times. The rearrangement joins TRBV24-1 to TRBJ2-3, with D maybe TRBD1 (8 bases). The CDR3 is 16 amino acids. CDR1 KGHDR and CDR2 SFDVKD come from the germline V gene. V shed 6 bases and J shed 5 bases, with 20 bases lying between them. CDR3 sequence reads: CATSSGRRGTGDTQYF. CDR3 sequence (DNA): TGTGCCACCAGTAGTGGGCGGCGGGGGACAGGAGATACGCAGTATTTT.

This sequence joins TRBV24-1 and TRBJ2-1, with a weak D call TRBD2 (7 bases). The last part of the DNA fits TRBJ2-5 better; the J call may be wrong. Germline V lookup: CDR1 KGHDR, CDR2 SFDVKD. The CDR3 has 16 amino acids. As DNA, the CDR3 is TGTGCCACCGCCTGGGGGGGCCAGGGGTCCAAAGAGACCCAGTACTTC. Encoded protein: CATAWGGQGSKETQYF.